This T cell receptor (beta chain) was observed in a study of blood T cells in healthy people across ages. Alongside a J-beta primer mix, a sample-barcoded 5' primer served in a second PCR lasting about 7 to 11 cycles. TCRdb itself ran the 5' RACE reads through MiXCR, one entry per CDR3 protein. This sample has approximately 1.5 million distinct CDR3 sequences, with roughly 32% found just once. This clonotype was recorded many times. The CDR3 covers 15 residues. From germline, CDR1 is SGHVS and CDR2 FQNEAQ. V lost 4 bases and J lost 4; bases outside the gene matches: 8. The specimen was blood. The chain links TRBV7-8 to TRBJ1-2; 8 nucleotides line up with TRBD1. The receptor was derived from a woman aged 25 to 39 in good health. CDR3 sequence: CASSSSGTGVYGYTF. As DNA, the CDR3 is TGTGCCAGCAGCTCCTCCGGGACAGGCGTCTATGGCTACACCTTC.